The source of this T cell receptor (beta chain) is a study of PD-L1 blockade in urothelial cancer. Regarding the study as a whole: Pretreatment clonality of the blood TCR repertoire below the median was predictive of superior survival.

The time point is: pretreatment peripheral blood. Note on this clone: Its antigen is not identified.

Only in-frame clones appear in the TCRdb table, and some are missing; sequencing was by immunoSEQ multiplex PCR. The repertoire has roughly 40,000 clones, approximately 91% of them found once; the top ten carry approximately 25%. The CDR3 length is 16 residues. Germline CDR1 is LNHDA and CDR2 is SQIVND (reference sequence). After removal of 7 bases from V and 9 bases from J, the junction contained 17 bases not matched to a gene. The material sequenced was PBMCs, taken around atezolizumab (anti-PD-L1) treatment. This receptor was obtained from a donor at least 40 years old with urothelial cancer. This chain uses TRBV19 with TRBJ2-2; TRBD2 matches 7 bases. CDR3 bases: TGTGCCAGTACCTTCGGGGGGAGGGCCGGATGGCGGGAGCTGTTTTTT. Amino acids: CASTFGGRAGWRELFF.